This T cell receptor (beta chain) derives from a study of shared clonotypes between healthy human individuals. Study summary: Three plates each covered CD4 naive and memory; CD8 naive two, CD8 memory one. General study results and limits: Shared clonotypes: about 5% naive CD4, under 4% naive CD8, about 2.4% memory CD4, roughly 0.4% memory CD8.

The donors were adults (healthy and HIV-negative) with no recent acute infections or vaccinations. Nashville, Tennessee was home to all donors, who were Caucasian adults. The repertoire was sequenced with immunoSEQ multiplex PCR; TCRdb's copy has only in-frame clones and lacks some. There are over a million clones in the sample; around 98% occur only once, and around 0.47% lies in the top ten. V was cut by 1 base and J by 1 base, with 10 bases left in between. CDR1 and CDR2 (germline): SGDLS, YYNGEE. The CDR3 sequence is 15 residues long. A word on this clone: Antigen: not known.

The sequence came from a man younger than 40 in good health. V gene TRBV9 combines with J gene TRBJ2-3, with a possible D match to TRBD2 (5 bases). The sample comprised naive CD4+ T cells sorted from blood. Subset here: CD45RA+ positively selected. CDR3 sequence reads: CASSVLGSGTDTQYF. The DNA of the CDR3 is TGTGCCAGCAGCGTATTAGGTAGCGGCACAGATACGCAGTATTTT.